Listed below are T cell receptor beta chains from one sample, sequenced in a study of siplizumab effects on memory and regulatory T cells. TCRdb's copy holds only in-frame clones and misses some; the assay was immunoSEQ multiplex PCR. The top ten clones hold around 0.77% of a sample with more than 85,000 clones, about 91% of them seen once. Sample: Tregs sorted from blood. These receptors all come from a human donor in good health. The CDR3 runs from the conserved cysteine through the conserved F or W. A D gene is named only where the DNA matches it firmly.

d_gene,j_gene,v_gene,CDR3nt,CDR3aa
.,TRBJ1-2,TRBV28,TGTGCCAGCAGCAAGGACTGGGGCTACACCTTC,CASSKDWGYTF
.,TRBJ1-2,TRBV10-3,TGTGCCATCAGTGAGTCGATGGCAGGGAACTATGGCTACACCTTC,CAISESMAGNYGYTF
.,TRBJ2-3,TRBV5-6,TGTGCCAGCAGCTACAGGCCTAGGTCTAGCACAGATACGCAGTATTTT,CASSYRPRSSTDTQYF
.,TRBJ1-4,TRBV27,TGTGCCAGCGCGAACAGGGTTCGGGAAAAACTGTTTTTT,CASANRVREKLFF
.,TRBJ1-5,TRBV18,TGTGCCAGCTCGGAGAACAGTCAGCCCCAGCATTTT,CASSENSQPQHF
.,TRBJ2-7,TRBV27,TGTGCCAGCAGAGCGGTTGCAACCTACGAGCAGTACTTC,CASRAVATYEQYF
.,TRBJ2-1,TRBV5-5,TGTGCCAGCAGCTTGGCGGGGACAAACAACAATGAGCAGTTCTTC,CASSLAGTNNNEQFF
TRBD2,TRBJ2-1,TRBV5-4,TGTGCCAGCAGCTTGGGGAGCGGGAGGAACAATGAGCAGTTCTTC,CASSLGSGRNNEQFF
.,TRBJ2-3,TRBV19,TGTGCCAGGGCCCCCGACCCGGCTAGCACAGATACGCAGTATTTT,CARAPDPASTDTQYF
.,TRBJ2-7,TRBV28,TGTGCCAGCAGAGTGACAGGTAGCTCCTACGAGCAGTACTTC,CASRVTGSSYEQYF
.,TRBJ2-5,TRBV19,TGTGCCAGTAGTATTTACAGGGAAGAGACCCAGTACTTC,CASSIYREETQYF
TRBD1,TRBJ2-7,TRBV19,TGTGCCAGTAGCCCGACAGGGGGAGCATTCTACGAGCAGTACTTC,CASSPTGGAFYEQYF
.,TRBJ2-5,TRBV6-5,TGTGCCAGCAGTTGGGGACTTTTAGAGACCCAGTACTTC,CASSWGLLETQYF
TRBD2,TRBJ2-1,TRBV5-1,TGCGCCAGCAGCCCCCGACTAGCGGGAAGGGATGAGCAGTTCTTC,CASSPRLAGRDEQFF
TRBD1,TRBJ1-2,TRBV11-2,TGTGCCAGCAGCTTAGGTTTAGGAGACAGGGGGTTCTATGGCTACACCTTC,CASSLGLGDRGFYGYTF
TRBD2,TRBJ2-5,TRBV11-2,TGTGCCAGCAGCCGAACGGGGGGGGCCCAAGAGACCCAGTACTTC,CASSRTGGAQETQYF
.,TRBJ2-2,TRBV5-5,TGTGCCAGCAGCTATACAGTCGGAGCTACCGGGGAGCTGTTTTTT,CASSYTVGATGELFF
TRBD2,TRBJ2-2,TRBV19,TGTGCCAGTAGTATAGAGTCTAGCGGAGGAGATGGGGTGCTGTTTTTT,CASSIESSGGDGVLFF
.,TRBJ2-5,TRBV9,TGTGCCAGCAGCGGTGCGCGTCAAGAGACCCAGTACTTC,CASSGARQETQYF
.,TRBJ1-2,TRBV29-1,TGCAGCGTTGTAACGGACACGGTAGGGTATGGCTACACCTTC,CSVVTDTVGYGYTF
TRBD2,TRBJ2-5,TRBV5-1,TGCGCCAGCAGCTTCCGACTAGCGGGAGTTGGAGAGACCCAGTACTTC,CASSFRLAGVGETQYF
TRBD1,TRBJ2-7,TRBV6-5,TGTGCCAGCAGTTACCGGGACAGGGCATCCTACGAGCAGTACTTC,CASSYRDRASYEQYF
TRBD2,TRBJ2-1,TRBV11-1,TGTGCCAGCAGCCGACGGGGGGACTACTACAATGAGCAGTTCTTC,CASSRRGDYYNEQFF
TRBD2,TRBJ2-5,TRBV28,TGTGCCAGCAGTTTATGGGGAGTAGCGGGAGGGCTAGGAGAGACCCAGTACTTC,CASSLWGVAGGLGETQYF
.,TRBJ1-6,TRBV7-9,TGTGCCAGCAGTTTATACAGCGATTCACCCCTCCACTTT,CASSLYSDSPLHF
.,TRBJ1-1,TRBV7-6,TGTGCCAGCAGCTTGAGCGAGGACACTGAAGCTTTCTTT,CASSLSEDTEAFF
TRBD1,TRBJ1-4,TRBV2,TGTGCCAGCAGCGCTAGACAGGGTTCGAAACTGTTTTTT,CASSARQGSKLFF
TRBD2,TRBJ2-4,TRBV2,TGTGCCAGCAGTTTGGTTGGGGCTAGCGGGACCCCTGCGGCCAAAAACATTCAGTACTTC,CASSLVGASGTPAAKNIQYF
TRBD1,TRBJ2-7,TRBV9,TGTGCCAGCAGTCTGACAGGGGGCCGGGAGCAGTACTTC,CASSLTGGREQYF
TRBD1,TRBJ1-1,TRBV11-3,TGTGCCAGCAGCCCCGGACAGGACACTGAAGCTTTCTTT,CASSPGQDTEAFF
.,TRBJ1-2,TRBV5-6,TGTGCCAGCAGCGACCGGGGTATCTATGGCTACACCTTC,CASSDRGIYGYTF
.,TRBJ2-1,TRBV6-1,TGTGCCAGCAGTGAAGTAAGCTCCTACAATGAGCAGTTCTTC,CASSEVSSYNEQFF
TRBD2,TRBJ2-3,TRBV30,TGTGCCTGGAGTAGAGGGAGACTAGCGGGAGGAGGTTCGGATACGCAGTATTTT,CAWSRGRLAGGGSDTQYF
.,TRBJ2-5,TRBV18,TGTGCCAGCTCACCATTTCCAGGTTCGGAGACCCAGTACTTC,CASSPFPGSETQYF
TRBD1,TRBJ2-5,TRBV19,TGTGCCAGTAGTACAAGACAGGGATTGTGGGAGACCCAGTACTTC,CASSTRQGLWETQYF
TRBD1,TRBJ1-3,TRBV19,TGTGCCAGTAGTGCCTTTGGCGGGACAGGGGCGATTGGAAACACCATATATTTT,CASSAFGGTGAIGNTIYF
.,TRBJ2-3,TRBV7-3,TGTGCCAGCAGCTTAACTCAGGGACCGATGGATACGCAGTATTTT,CASSLTQGPMDTQYF
.,TRBJ2-1,TRBV7-9,TGTGCCAGCAGCCCCGGGACTTCCCCCTACAATGAGCAGTTCTTC,CASSPGTSPYNEQFF
TRBD1,TRBJ2-5,TRBV19,TGTGCCAGTAGTATCCGCGACAGGGCGATGGCGACCCAGTACTTC,CASSIRDRAMATQYF
.,TRBJ2-5,TRBV25-1,TGTGCCAGCAGTGAATTCCCCCTCCAAGAGACCCAGTACTTC,CASSEFPLQETQYF